This T cell receptor beta chain was observed in a study of blood T cell repertoires in COVID-19. Study overall: COVID-19 samples collected from the United States, Italy and Spain covered acute and convalescent phases. PBMCs, B-cell-depleted T cells, or T cells were the source of the cDNA or gDNA that made up the material.

V shed 3 bases and J 4 bases; nucleotides not matched to a gene: 5. Germline V CDR1 and CDR2: SEHNR, FQNEAQ (reference sequence). The CDR3 runs 14 residues. Original data processing: Amplification with reference gene primers provided the estimates of nucleated cell counts. Produced via immunoSEQ multiplex PCR; TCRdb's table is partial and in-frame only. V and J calls and clone size are copied from that table; D and trimming were computed from the DNA. The repertoire holds 410,000 or so clones, with about 91% as singletons. This clone was seen more than once but under ten times. J is TRBJ2-7 and V is TRBV7-9, with 8 positions matching TRBD2. This TCR was recovered from a woman aged 40 to 55 with COVID-19, enrolled during active disease. The specimen was peripheral blood. For the CDR3, the DNA is TGTGCCAGCAGCTTTAGCGGGGCTGGGTACGAGCAGTACTTC. Its protein is CASSFSGAGYEQYF.